This note documents a single T cell receptor beta chain sequence. What it recognizes is unknown. Indicated time point: late sampling 161 to 241 days after vaccination in three convalescent patients. Regarding treatment: 10-day PBMC culture with coronavirus spike peptide pools or control peptides (ViraFEST assay). ViraFEST stimulated the growth of antigen-specific T cells using peptide pools and subsequently profiled their TCRs by sequencing. CD4+ T cells that had been cultured provided DNA sequenced with the Oncomine TCR Beta short-read assay. In TCRdb, the PCR reads were re-called with MiXCR into one record per CDR3 protein. This sample carries about 20,000 distinct CDR3 sequences, 44% of them seen once, and the ten largest clones take 17%. The CDR3 has 15 residues. Germline V gene data show CDR1 as DFQATT and CDR2 as SNEGSKA (reference sequence). Between the trimmed V and J ends, which lost 2 bases and 7 bases, there was a span of 18 bases.

This sample is part of a study of vaccination and CD4 T cells after COVID-19. Turning to the study itself: Median time from second vaccine dose to sampling was about 77 days (14 to 241). Study-wide results and caveats: Median numbers of SARS-CoV-2-reactive clonotypes increased from approximately 21 to 40 (not a significant change).

This rearrangement joins TRBV20-1 to TRBJ1-5, with D maybe TRBD1 (5 bases). The source material was CD4+ T cells from blood, cultured in vitro, sampled about 7 months after SARS-CoV-2 vaccination. The origin of this receptor is a human donor who had recovered from COVID-19. CDR3 DNA sequence: TGCAGTGCTAGACCCGGTCAAGACGGGGGACAGCCCCAGCATTTT. Translated: CSARPGQDGGQPQHF.